Listed below are T cell receptor beta chains from one sample, sequenced in a study of OX40 agonist ivuxolimab in advanced cancers. Data came from immunoSEQ multiplex PCR; TCRdb stores just in-frame clones and leaves some out. The sample carries more than 25,000 clones, about 86% recorded once. The starting material was CD4+ or CD8+ T cells sorted from blood, obtained in a trial of the OX40 agonist ivuxolimab. These receptors came from an adult with an advanced solid tumor such as melanoma, head and neck, liver or kidney cancer. The CDR3 runs from the conserved cysteine through the conserved F or W. The D gene is left open where the match is weak. The size of a clone is reported for some rows only, either as once, few or many, or as a class for expanded clones.

v_call,d_call,j_call,clone_size,cdr3_nt,cdr3_aa
TRBV28,TRBD1,TRBJ2-5,-,TGTGCCAGCGGACCAACAGGGGAACCTCAAGAGACCCAGTACTTC,CASGPTGEPQETQYF
TRBV9,-,TRBJ2-1,-,TGTGCCAGCAGCGTTTCCCGGCTTAAGCCCAACTCCTACAATGAGCAGTTCTTC,CASSVSRLKPNSYNEQFF
TRBV19,-,TRBJ2-1,-,TGTGCCAGTGTGGCGGACCTCCACAATGAGCAGTTCTTC,CASVADLHNEQFF
TRBV11-3,TRBD2,TRBJ2-2,-,TGTGCCAGCAGCCGTCGGGAGGCCGGGGAGCTGTTTTTT,CASSRREAGELFF
TRBV7-3,-,TRBJ2-2,-,TGTGCCAGCAGCTTACCCCTCCGGGGGGCAACCGGGGAGCTGTTTTTT,CASSLPLRGATGELFF
TRBV30,TRBD1,TRBJ1-5,few,TGTGCCTGGAGCTCGGGGACAGAGGATCAGCCCCAGCATTTT,CAWSSGTEDQPQHF
TRBV30,TRBD2,TRBJ2-7,-,TGTGCCTGGAGCGTAGGACTAGCGGTTTACGAGCAGTACTTC,CAWSVGLAVYEQYF
TRBV27,-,TRBJ2-2,-,TGTGCCAGTCGGAGGGGATTCGGCGGGGAGCTGTTTTTT,CASRRGFGGELFF
TRBV29-1,-,TRBJ2-3,-,TGCAGCGTTGAAGATTGGGATGGACTTACCACAGATACGCAGTATTTT,CSVEDWDGLTTDTQYF
TRBV2,-,TRBJ2-7,-,TGTGCCAGCATCCAGGGGCGGTATTCCTACGAGCAGTACTTC,CASIQGRYSYEQYF
TRBV7-6,-,TRBJ1-6,-,TGTGCCAGCAGCTTAGCGGGCGGCTTCTCACCCCTCCACTTT,CASSLAGGFSPLHF
TRBV19,-,TRBJ2-7,medium-sized,TGTGCCAGTAGTATAGAAGGTTTCAGGCCGTACTACGAGCAGTACTTC,CASSIEGFRPYYEQYF
TRBV27,-,TRBJ2-2,-,TGTGCCAGCAGTTTTGGGGGTGTTCGAAGCGGGGAGCTGTTTTTT,CASSFGGVRSGELFF
TRBV5-1,-,TRBJ2-7,-,TGCGCCAGCAGGCCCAGGAGCTCCTACGAGCAGTACTTC,CASRPRSSYEQYF
TRBV9,-,TRBJ2-5,-,TGTGCCAGCAGCGTGAACCAGGGGGGCTGGGAGACCCAGTACTTC,CASSVNQGGWETQYF
TRBV6-1,-,TRBJ1-6,-,TGTGCCAGCAGTGTTTACCCGGGGGAACCCCTCCACTTT,CASSVYPGEPLHF
TRBV4-1,TRBD2,TRBJ2-7,-,TGCGCCAGCAGCCGAGGTGGGAGGGTTCACGAGCAGTACTTC,CASSRGGRVHEQYF
TRBV2,-,TRBJ1-1,-,TGTGCCAGCTTATTCGAGCCGGGCCCTCTGCAGGTGGGAGCTTTCTTT,CASLFEPGPLQVGAFF
TRBV18,-,TRBJ2-3,-,TGTGCCAGCTCACCAAGAGACCCGACAGATACGCAGTATTTT,CASSPRDPTDTQYF
TRBV6-5,-,TRBJ1-1,-,TGTGCCAGCAGTTACGGGGGGTTTACTGAAGCTTTCTTT,CASSYGGFTEAFF
TRBV5-8,-,TRBJ1-3,-,TGTGCCAGCAGCTTTCGTGGGGAGGCTGGAAACACCATATATTTT,CASSFRGEAGNTIYF
TRBV5-1,-,TRBJ2-7,-,TGCGCCAGCGCGATAGGGACTTCTAGCTCCTACGAGCAGTACTTC,CASAIGTSSSYEQYF
TRBV6-1,-,TRBJ2-7,-,TGTGCCAGCAGTGAATGGCAGGGTTACGAGCAGTACTTC,CASSEWQGYEQYF
TRBV5-6,-,TRBJ1-5,-,TGTGCCAGCAGCTTGGAGGGCCGGGGAATAGGTAGCAATCAGCCCCAGCATTTT,CASSLEGRGIGSNQPQHF
TRBV29-1,TRBD1,TRBJ1-3,-,TGCAGCGTTGAACAGGGGGCTATTGGTGGAAACACCATATATTTT,CSVEQGAIGGNTIYF
TRBV7-9,-,TRBJ1-1,-,TGTGCCAGCAGCCCAAAGGAGGGGCCTGAAGCTTTCTTT,CASSPKEGPEAFF
TRBV5-1,-,TRBJ2-1,-,TGCGCCAGCAGCTTGGAGGGACTCGCCCACAATGAGCAGTTCTTC,CASSLEGLAHNEQFF
TRBV7-9,TRBD2,TRBJ2-1,-,TGTGCCAGCAGCTCGGGACTAGTTCTGGAGCAGTTCTTC,CASSSGLVLEQFF
TRBV29-1,-,TRBJ2-1,-,TGCAGCGTTCCCTTGACAGGCACGTCCTACAATGAGCAGTTCTTC,CSVPLTGTSYNEQFF
TRBV13,TRBD1,TRBJ2-1,-,TGTGCCAGCACCCCACCGACAGGGGGGTCCTACAATGAGCAGTTCTTC,CASTPPTGGSYNEQFF
TRBV28,TRBD2,TRBJ2-1,-,TGTGCCAGCAGTTTACTAGCGGGGGCCTACAATGAGCAGTTCTTC,CASSLLAGAYNEQFF
TRBV5-1,-,TRBJ2-7,-,TGCGCCAGCAAGAAGACCCCCTACGAGCAGTACTTC,CASKKTPYEQYF
TRBV6-6,TRBD1,TRBJ1-5,-,TGTGCCAGCAGTTACTCATCCGGGACAGGGGGGCCCCAGCATTTT,CASSYSSGTGGPQHF
TRBV5-8,TRBD2,TRBJ2-3,-,TGTGCCAGCAGCGAGACTTTGCGGGGGGGTACAGATACGCAGTATTTT,CASSETLRGGTDTQYF
TRBV11-3,-,TRBJ2-3,-,TGTGCCAGCAGCCCACGGGACTTTCCAGATACGCAGTATTTT,CASSPRDFPDTQYF
TRBV27,-,TRBJ1-5,-,TGTGCCAGCAGTTTGGTCCGGGGCCCGCTGGAGCCCCAGCATTTT,CASSLVRGPLEPQHF
TRBV30,-,TRBJ1-6,-,TGTGCCTGGAGTACCACAGGGACGTGGTATAATTCACCCCTCCACTTT,CAWSTTGTWYNSPLHF
TRBV12-1,-,TRBJ2-6,-,TGTGCCAGCAGCGATATAGGACAAAGTCGGGCCAACGTCCTGACTTTC,CASSDIGQSRANVLTF
TRBV13,TRBD1,TRBJ2-2,few,TGTGCCAGCAGCCTACAGGGGTCCGGGGAGCTGTTTTTT,CASSLQGSGELFF
TRBV13,TRBD1,TRBJ1-1,few,TGTGCCAGCATCCGGACAGGCGAGAACACTGAAGCTTTCTTT,CASIRTGENTEAFF
TRBV7-6,TRBD2,TRBJ2-5,-,TGTGCCAGCAGCTACGAAATAGCGGGGTGGGCGGAGACCCAGTACTTC,CASSYEIAGWAETQYF
TRBV7-9,-,TRBJ2-7,-,TGTGCCAGCAGCCTGGAGCTGACCGAGCAGTACTTC,CASSLELTEQYF
TRBV18,-,TRBJ2-5,-,TGTGCCAGCTCACCAAAAAGGAGCCCAGAGACCCAGTACTTC,CASSPKRSPETQYF
TRBV28,TRBD1,TRBJ2-6,-,TGTGCCAGCAGACCTGACAGGGGCTCTGGGGCCAACGTCCTGACTTTC,CASRPDRGSGANVLTF
TRBV7-9,-,TRBJ1-2,few,TGTGCCAGCAGCCCTCGTGAGTGGGACACCTTC,CASSPREWDTF
TRBV2,-,TRBJ2-3,few,TGTGCCAGCTTCGGATTGGACACAGATACGCAGTATTTT,CASFGLDTDTQYF
TRBV13,-,TRBJ1-2,-,TGTGCCAGCAGCTTAGGCCCCAGGGGAGACTATGGCTACACCTTC,CASSLGPRGDYGYTF
TRBV10-3,-,TRBJ2-7,-,TGTGCCATCAGTGAGGCGGATAACCCCTACGAGCAGTACTTC,CAISEADNPYEQYF
TRBV7-9,-,TRBJ2-2,few,TGTGCCAGCAGCTTCGGCACCGGGGAGCTGTTTTTT,CASSFGTGELFF
TRBV4-1,-,TRBJ2-5,-,TGCGCCAGCAGCCAAGATTCCCCTGGAGGTTTTGAGACCCAGTACTTC,CASSQDSPGGFETQYF
TRBV2,TRBD1,TRBJ1-2,once,TGTGCCAGTCCAGGGGGCGACGGTGGCTACACCTTC,CASPGGDGGYTF